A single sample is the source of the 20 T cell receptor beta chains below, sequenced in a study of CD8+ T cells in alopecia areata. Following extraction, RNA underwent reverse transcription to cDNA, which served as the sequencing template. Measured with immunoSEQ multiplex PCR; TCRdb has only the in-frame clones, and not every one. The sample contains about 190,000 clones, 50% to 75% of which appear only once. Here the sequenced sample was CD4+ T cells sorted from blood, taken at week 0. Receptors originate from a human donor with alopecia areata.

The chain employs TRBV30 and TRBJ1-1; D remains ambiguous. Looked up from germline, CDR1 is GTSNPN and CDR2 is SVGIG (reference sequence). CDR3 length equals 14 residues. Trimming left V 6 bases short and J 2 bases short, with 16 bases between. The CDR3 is CACSQGGRNTEAFF. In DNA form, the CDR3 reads TGTGCCTGCAGTCAAGGAGGCAGAAACACTGAAGCTTTCTTT. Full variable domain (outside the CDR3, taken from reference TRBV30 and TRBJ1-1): SQTIHQWPATLVQPVGSPLSLECTVEGTSNPNLYWYRQAAGRGLQLLFYSVGIGQISSEVPQNLSASRPQDRQFILSSKKLLLSDSGFYLCACSQGGRNTEAFFGQGTRLTVV.

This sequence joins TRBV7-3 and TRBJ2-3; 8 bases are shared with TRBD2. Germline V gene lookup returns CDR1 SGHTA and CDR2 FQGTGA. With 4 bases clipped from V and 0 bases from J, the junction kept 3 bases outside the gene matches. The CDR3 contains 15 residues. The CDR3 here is CASSSQRGSTDTQYF. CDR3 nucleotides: TGTGCCAGCAGCTCGCAGCGGGGGAGCACAGATACGCAGTATTTT. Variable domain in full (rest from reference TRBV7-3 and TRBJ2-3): GAGVSQTPSNKVTEKGKYVELRCDPISGHTALYWYRQSLGQGPEFLIYFQGTGAADDSGLPNDRFFAVRPEGSVSTLKIQRTERGDSAVYLCASSSQRGSTDTQYFGPGTRLTVL.

The CDR3: CASRKQGSVAYEQYF. CDR3 nucleotide sequence: TGTGCCAGCAGGAAACAGGGATCGGTAGCCTACGAGCAGTACTTC. The V and J genes are TRBV6-5 and TRBJ2-7; tentatively, D is TRBD1 (6 bases). The CDR3 runs to 15 residues. Trimming stripped 6 bases from V and 2 bases from J, with 17 bases between. CDR1 is MNHEY and CDR2 is SVGAGI in the germline V gene.

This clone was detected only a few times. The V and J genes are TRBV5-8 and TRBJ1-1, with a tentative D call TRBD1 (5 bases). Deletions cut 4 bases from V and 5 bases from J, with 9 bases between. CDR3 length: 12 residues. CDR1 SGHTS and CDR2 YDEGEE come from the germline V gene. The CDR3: CASSGRGTEAFF. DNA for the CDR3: TGTGCCAGCAGCGGGAGGGGTACTGAAGCTTTCTTT.

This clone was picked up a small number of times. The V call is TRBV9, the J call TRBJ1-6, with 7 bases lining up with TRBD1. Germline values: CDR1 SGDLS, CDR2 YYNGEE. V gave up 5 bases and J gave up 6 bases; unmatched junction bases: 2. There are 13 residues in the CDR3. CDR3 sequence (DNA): TGTGCCAGCAGGGGACAGCTTAATTCACCCCTCCACTTT. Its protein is CASRGQLNSPLHF. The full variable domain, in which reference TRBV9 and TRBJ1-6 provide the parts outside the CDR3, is DSGVTQTPKHLITATGQRVTLRCSPRSGDLSVYWYQQSLDQGLQFLIQYYNGEERAKGNILERFSAQQFPDLHSELNLSSLELGDSALYFCASRGQLNSPLHFGNGTRLTVT.

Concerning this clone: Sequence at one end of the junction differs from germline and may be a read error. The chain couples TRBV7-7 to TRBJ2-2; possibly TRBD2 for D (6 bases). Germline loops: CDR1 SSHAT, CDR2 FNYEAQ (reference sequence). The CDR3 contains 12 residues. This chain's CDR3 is CASTPGAGELFF. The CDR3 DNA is TGTGCTAGCACCCCGGGAGCCGGGGAGCTGTTTTTT.

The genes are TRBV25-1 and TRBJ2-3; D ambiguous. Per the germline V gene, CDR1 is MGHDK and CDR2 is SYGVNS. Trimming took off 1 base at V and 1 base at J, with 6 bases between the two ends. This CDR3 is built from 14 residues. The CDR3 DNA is TGTGCCAGCAGTGAATTGTGGGGCACAGATACGCAGTATTTT. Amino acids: CASSELWGTDTQYF.

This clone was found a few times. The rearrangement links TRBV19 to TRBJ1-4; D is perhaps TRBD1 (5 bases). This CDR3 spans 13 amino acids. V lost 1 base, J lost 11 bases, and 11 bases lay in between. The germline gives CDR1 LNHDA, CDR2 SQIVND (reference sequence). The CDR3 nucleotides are TGTGCCAGTAGTATAGTGGGGGAGAATAAACTGTTTTTT. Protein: CASSIVGENKLFF.

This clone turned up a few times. CDR3 DNA: TGCGCCAGCAGCTTCGCCAGTATGGGCTACACCTTC. The encoded protein is CASSFASMGYTF. The chain couples TRBV5-1 to TRBJ1-2; D unresolved. Trimming shortened V by 2 bases and J by 8 bases, and 10 bases separated the two germline ends. The germline CDR1 and CDR2 sequences are SGHRS and YFSETQ. This CDR3 region has 12 residues. The full variable domain, completed using reference TRBV5-1 and TRBJ1-2, is KAGVTQTPRYLIKTRGQQVTLSCSPISGHRSVSWYQQTPGQGLQFLFEYFSETQRNKGNFPGRFSGRQFSNSRSEMNVSTLELGDSALYLCASSFASMGYTFGSGTRLTVV.

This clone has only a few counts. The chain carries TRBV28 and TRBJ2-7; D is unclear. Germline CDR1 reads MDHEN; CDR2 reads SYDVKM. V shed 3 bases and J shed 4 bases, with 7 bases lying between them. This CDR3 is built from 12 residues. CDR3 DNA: TGTGCCAGCAGTTTGTCTATATACGAGCAGTACTTC. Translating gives CASSLSIYEQYF. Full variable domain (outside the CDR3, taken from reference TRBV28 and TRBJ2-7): DVKVTQSSRYLVKRTGEKVFLECVQDMDHENMFWYRQDPGLGLRLIYFSYDVKMKEKGDIPEGYSVSREKKERFSLILESASTNQTSMYLCASSLSIYEQYFGPGTRLTVT.

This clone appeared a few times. CDR3 coding DNA: TGTGCCACCAGCAGAGATCACGGACCGGGGGAGACCCAGTACTTC. Encoded protein: CATSRDHGPGETQYF. The chain uses TRBV15 and TRBJ2-5; D perhaps matches TRBD2 (5 bases). The CDR3 runs 15 residues. CDR1 is LNHNV, CDR2 YYDKDF, per germline (reference sequence). With 0 bases removed from V and 5 bases from J, the gap between germline ends came to 13 bases.

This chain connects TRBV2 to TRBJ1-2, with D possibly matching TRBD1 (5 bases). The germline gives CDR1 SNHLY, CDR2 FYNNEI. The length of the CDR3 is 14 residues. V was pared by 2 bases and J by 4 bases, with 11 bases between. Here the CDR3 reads CASSEWQGSYGYTF. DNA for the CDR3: TGTGCCAGCAGTGAATGGCAGGGCTCCTATGGCTACACCTTC.

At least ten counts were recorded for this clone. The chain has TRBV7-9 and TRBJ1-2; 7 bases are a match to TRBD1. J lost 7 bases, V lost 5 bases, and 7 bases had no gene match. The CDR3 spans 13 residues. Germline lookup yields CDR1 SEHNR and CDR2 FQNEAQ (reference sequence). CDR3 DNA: TGTGCCAGCAGCCCCGCGGACAGGCCTGGCTACACCTTC. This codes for CASSPADRPGYTF.

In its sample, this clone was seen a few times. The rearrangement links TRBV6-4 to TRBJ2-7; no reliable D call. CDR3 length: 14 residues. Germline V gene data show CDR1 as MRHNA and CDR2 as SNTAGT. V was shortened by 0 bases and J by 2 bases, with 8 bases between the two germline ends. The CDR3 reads CASSDSLSAYEQYF. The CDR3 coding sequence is TGTGCCAGCAGTGACTCCCTTAGTGCCTACGAGCAGTACTTC.

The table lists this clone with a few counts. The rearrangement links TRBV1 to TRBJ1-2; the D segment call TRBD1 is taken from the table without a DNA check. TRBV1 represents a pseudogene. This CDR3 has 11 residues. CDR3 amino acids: CSDRYSNGYTF. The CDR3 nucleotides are TGCTCCGACAGGTATTCGAATGGCTACACCTTC.

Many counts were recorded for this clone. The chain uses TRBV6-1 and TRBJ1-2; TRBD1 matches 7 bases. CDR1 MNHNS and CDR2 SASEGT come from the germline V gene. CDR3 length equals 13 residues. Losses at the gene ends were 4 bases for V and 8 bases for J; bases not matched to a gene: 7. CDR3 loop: CASSATGWIGYTF. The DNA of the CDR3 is TGTGCCAGCAGTGCGACAGGGTGGATAGGCTACACCTTC.

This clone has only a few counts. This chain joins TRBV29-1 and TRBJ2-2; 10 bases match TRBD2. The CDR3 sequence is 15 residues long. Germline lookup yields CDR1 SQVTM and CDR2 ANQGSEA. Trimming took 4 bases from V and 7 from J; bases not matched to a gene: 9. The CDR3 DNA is TGCAGCGTTGTTACTAGCGGGGATGTCAGCGGGGAGCTGTTTTTT. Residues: CSVVTSGDVSGELFF.

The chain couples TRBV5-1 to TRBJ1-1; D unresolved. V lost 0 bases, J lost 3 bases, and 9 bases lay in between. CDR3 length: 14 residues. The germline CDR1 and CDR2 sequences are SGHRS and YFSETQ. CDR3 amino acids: CASSLADRYTEAFF. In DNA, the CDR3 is TGCGCCAGCAGCTTGGCCGACCGCTACACTGAAGCTTTCTTT.

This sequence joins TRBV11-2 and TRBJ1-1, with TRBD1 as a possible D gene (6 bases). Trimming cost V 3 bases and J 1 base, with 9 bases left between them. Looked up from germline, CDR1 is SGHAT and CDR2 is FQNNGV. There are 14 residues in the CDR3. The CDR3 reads CASSLLGGNTEAFF. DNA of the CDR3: TGTGCCAGCAGCTTGTTAGGGGGGAACACTGAAGCTTTCTTT.

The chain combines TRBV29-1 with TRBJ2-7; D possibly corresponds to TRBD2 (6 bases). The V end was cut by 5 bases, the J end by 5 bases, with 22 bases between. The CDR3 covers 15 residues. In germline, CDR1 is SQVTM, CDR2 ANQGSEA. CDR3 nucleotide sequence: TGCAGCGTTAGGCGGGGAACCAATCCTACCGACGAGCAGTACTTC. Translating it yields CSVRRGTNPTDEQYF.